The 28 T cell receptor beta chains given below trace back to one sample, sequenced in a study of long-term antiretroviral therapy in people with HIV. At survey level, the immunoSEQ assay was run in its v3.0 version. Sequencing used immunoSEQ multiplex PCR; TCRdb keeps in-frame clones, though not all of them. The data contain just over 35,000 clones, roughly four fifths of them singletons. Source: unsorted PBMCs, taken 0.6 years after starting antiretroviral therapy. The receptors shown here come from a man between 18 and 29 years old with HIV.

V is TRBV6-6 and J is TRBJ2-4; TRBD1 agrees at 7 bases. Per germline, CDR1 MNHNY and CDR2 SVGAGI (reference sequence). The junction had 8 bases not matched to a gene; V was cut back by 6 bases and J by 0 bases. The CDR3 has 16 amino acids. The CDR3 here is CASSFPGQLAKNIQYF. The CDR3 coding sequence is TGTGCCAGCAGCTTCCCGGGACAGTTAGCCAAAAACATTCAGTACTTC.

The count of this clone is one. The rearrangement joins TRBV5-1 to TRBJ2-1, with 9 nucleotides matching TRBD2. Germline CDR1 and CDR2: SGHRS and YFSETQ. Trimming took 4 bases from V and 1 from J; bases not matched to a gene: 9. The CDR3 is 17 amino acids. CDR3 residues: CASSGTGSGSSYNEQFF. The CDR3 DNA reads as TGCGCCAGCAGCGGGACGGGTAGCGGGAGTTCCTACAATGAGCAGTTCTTC.

This clone was recorded a few times. This chain connects TRBV2 to TRBJ2-1, with D possibly being TRBD1 (5 bases). Trimming removed 3 bases from V and 5 bases from J, with 8 bases in between. The CDR3 is 13 amino acids. CDR1 is SNHLY, CDR2 FYNNEI, per germline. CDR3 protein: CASSELQDNEQFF. CDR3 bases: TGTGCCAGCAGTGAGCTACAGGACAATGAGCAGTTCTTC.

This sequence joins TRBV5-1 and TRBJ2-7, with 16 bases lining up with TRBD2. CDR1 is SGHRS and CDR2 is YFSETQ in the germline V gene. CDR3 length equals 19 residues. The V and J ends lost 1 base and 1 base, in that order; junction bases with no gene match: 8. For the CDR3, the DNA is TGCGCCAGCAGCTTGCCGGGACTAGCGGGAGGGCCTTATTCCTACGAGCAGTACTTC. It encodes CASSLPGLAGGPYSYEQYF.

This clone was observed once. The chain carries TRBV5-1 and TRBJ2-3; 12 bases are a match to TRBD2. CDR3 length: 17 amino acids. Germline V gene sequence: CDR1 SGHRS, CDR2 YFSETQ. The V gene end was trimmed by 4 bases and the J gene end by 0 bases; junction bases not matched to a gene: 6. The CDR3 here is CASSRWTSGASTDTQYF. As DNA, the CDR3 is TGCGCCAGCAGCCGCTGGACTAGCGGGGCTAGCACAGATACGCAGTATTTT.

The gene calls are TRBV6-5 and TRBJ1-5, with 8 nucleotides matching TRBD1. The CDR3 covers 15 residues. Germline values: CDR1 MNHEY, CDR2 SVGAGI. Trimming removed 6 bases from V and 3 bases from J; junction bases left unmatched: 7. The CDR3 DNA is TGTGCCAGCAGACCTGACAGGGGACCCAATCAGCCCCAGCATTTT. Its translation: CASRPDRGPNQPQHF.

The chain has TRBV15 and TRBJ1-1; D perhaps matches TRBD1 (6 bases). Germline V gene data show CDR1 as LNHNV and CDR2 as YYDKDF (reference sequence). This CDR3 is built from 18 residues. Trimming took off 0 bases at V and 4 bases at J, with 21 bases between the two ends. The CDR3 loop is CATSRDRSVGGAGTEAFF. The CDR3 DNA follows: TGTGCCACCAGCAGAGATCGATCCGTCGGGGGGGCCGGCACTGAAGCTTTCTTT.

The J gene is TRBJ2-3, the V gene TRBV9; TRBD2 aligns across 10 bases. This CDR3 spans 15 amino acids. Germline CDR1 is SGDLS and CDR2 is YYNGEE. The junction had 4 bases not matched to a gene; V was cut back by 0 bases and J by 6 bases. The CDR3 reads CASSVGRAGGDTQYF. CDR3 sequence (DNA): TGTGCCAGCAGCGTAGGAAGAGCGGGAGGGGATACGCAGTATTTT.

This chain joins TRBV7-3 and TRBJ2-1, with 14 bases lining up with TRBD2. This CDR3 is 17 amino acids long. V was clipped by 4 bases and J by 6 bases; unmatched bases: 8. Germline CDR1 and CDR2: SGHTA and FQGTGA. Here the CDR3 reads CASSSYPGLAGVNEQFF. The DNA of the CDR3 is TGTGCCAGCAGCTCCTACCCGGGACTAGCGGGAGTCAATGAGCAGTTCTTC.

The table lists this clone with a count of one. The V gene is TRBV18, the J gene TRBJ2-3; D may be TRBD2 (5 bases). The ends were cut back, 3 bases at V and 4 bases at J, with 17 bases in the middle. Germline V gene data show CDR1 as KGHSH and CDR2 as LQKENI. The CDR3 totals 16 residues. CDR3 in amino acids: CASSPAFGLAADTQYF. CDR3 nucleotides: TGTGCCAGCTCACCCGCATTTGGGCTAGCAGCAGATACGCAGTATTTT.

This clone has only a few counts. V usage is TRBV6-5 and J usage is TRBJ2-7; D unresolved. Germline CDR1 MNHEY, CDR2 SVGAGI. The CDR3 extends over 13 amino acids. V lost 4 bases and J 3 bases, leaving 10 bases between the germline ends. CDR3 DNA: TGTGCCAGCAGTTTCACACCCCGCTACGAGCAGTACTTC. It codes for CASSFTPRYEQYF.

The chain carries TRBV18 and TRBJ2-7, with 8 positions matching TRBD2. Germline-derived CDR1 and CDR2 are KGHSH and LQKENI. The CDR3 consists of 16 residues. V gave up 1 base and J gave up 2 bases; unmatched junction bases: 7. CDR3 in DNA: TGTGCCAGCTCACCACAGAGCGCACTAGCGGCCTACGAGCAGTACTTC. It codes for CASSPQSALAAYEQYF.

The rearrangement links TRBV7-2 to TRBJ2-7, with 7 bases that match TRBD2. CDR1 and CDR2 (germline): SGHTA, FQGNSA. Unmatched junction bases numbered 3, after V lost 1 base and J lost 0 bases. CDR3 length: 15 amino acids. The CDR3 DNA follows: TGTGCCAGCAGCTTAGTTGGGACTACCTCCTACGAGCAGTACTTC. This codes for CASSLVGTTSYEQYF.

This clone has a handful of counts. V is TRBV19 and J is TRBJ2-1; D is undetermined. The germline CDR1 and CDR2 sequences are LNHDA and SQIVND (reference sequence). The V end was cut by 3 bases, the J end by 6 bases, with 3 bases between. This CDR3 spans 11 amino acids. The CDR3 spells CASSIFNEQFF. CDR3 nucleotide sequence: TGTGCCAGTAGTATTTTCAATGAGCAGTTCTTC. Variable domain in full (rest from reference TRBV19 and TRBJ2-1): DGGITQSPKYLFRKEGQNVTLSCEQNLNHDAMYWYRQDPGQGLRLIYYSQIVNDFQKGDIAEGYSVSREKKESFPLTVTSAQKNPTAFYLCASSIFNEQFFGPGTRLTVL.

This clone is medium-sized within its sample. V gene TRBV6-6 combines with J gene TRBJ2-7, with TRBD1 as a possible D gene (6 bases). CDR1 is MNHNY, CDR2 SVGAGI, per germline (reference sequence). This CDR3 contains 14 residues. V dropped 6 bases and J dropped 3 bases, with 15 bases sitting between them. In DNA form, the CDR3 reads TGTGCCAGCAGAATCCCGGGACAAAACTACGAGCAGTACTTC. Residues: CASRIPGQNYEQYF.

The chain employs TRBV7-9 and TRBJ2-7; a weak D match, TRBD2 (8 bases). The CDR3 runs to 18 residues. Germline-derived CDR1 and CDR2 are SEHNR and FQNEAQ (reference sequence). The ends were cut back, 4 bases at V and 2 bases at J, with 24 bases in the middle. The CDR3: CASSSSQGILAAPYEQYF. For the CDR3, the DNA is TGTGCCAGCAGCTCTTCACAGGGGATACTAGCGGCCCCCTACGAGCAGTACTTC.

V is TRBV29-1 and J is TRBJ2-3; 11 nucleotides agree with TRBD1. CDR1 SQVTM and CDR2 ANQGSEA come from the germline V gene. This CDR3 is 20 amino acids long. The junction had 23 bases not matched to a gene; V was cut back by 5 bases and J by 4 bases. CDR3 nucleotide sequence: TGCAGCGTTCCGGACAGGGGGCCGGTGAGCGGGAAGGGGAGGGCAGATACGCAGTATTTT. It codes for CSVPDRGPVSGKGRADTQYF.

The V gene is TRBV11-2, the J gene TRBJ2-2; a weak D match, TRBD2 (6 bases). The CDR3 extends over 18 amino acids. V was pared by 5 bases and J by 9 bases, with 28 bases between. Germline-derived CDR1 and CDR2 are SGHAT and FQNNGV. The CDR3 DNA follows: TGTGCCAGCAGCACTCCTGGGGGACTGCAGTTACTCCCGCGGGAGCTGTTTTTT. Amino acid sequence: CASSTPGGLQLLPRELFF.

The rearrangement uses TRBV7-2 and TRBJ2-1; D is unresolved. V was shortened by 5 bases and J by 6 bases, with 8 bases between the two germline ends. From germline, CDR1 is SGHTA and CDR2 FQGNSA. The CDR3 is made up of 12 amino acids. The CDR3 sequence is CASSPRPNEQFF. The DNA of the CDR3 is TGTGCCAGCAGCCCCAGACCCAATGAGCAGTTCTTC.

The chain has TRBV28 and TRBJ1-2; D remains unclear. The CDR3 totals 13 residues. Trimming pared 2 bases from V and 4 bases from J, leaving 8 bases between. Germline CDR1 and CDR2: MDHEN and SYDVKM. Written as DNA, the CDR3 is TGTGCCAGCAGTTTACCGGGGTTCTATGGCTACACCTTC. Its translation: CASSLPGFYGYTF.

The V and J genes are TRBV27 and TRBJ2-1; 13 nucleotides line up with TRBD2. Unmatched junction bases numbered 9, after V lost 3 bases and J lost 10 bases. CDR3 size: 16 residues. Germline V CDR1 and CDR2: MNHEY, SMNVEV (reference sequence). The CDR3 DNA is TGTGCCAGCAGTTTCCTACTAGCGGGAGGGCCAGACGAGCAGTTCTTC. Translating gives CASSFLLAGGPDEQFF.

This chain connects TRBV19 to TRBJ2-7; a possible D gene is TRBD2 (6 bases). Germline V gene sequence: CDR1 LNHDA, CDR2 SQIVND (reference sequence). The CDR3 loop spans 15 amino acids. V was pared by 4 bases and J by 5 bases, with 18 bases between. The DNA of the CDR3 is TGTGCCAGTAGTACCCTCGGGACTTCGGCCCACGAGCAGTACTTC. Residues: CASSTLGTSAHEQYF.

This rearrangement joins TRBV27 to TRBJ1-1, with 7 nucleotides matching TRBD1. The V gene's germline CDR1 is MNHEY and CDR2 SMNVEV (reference sequence). The CDR3 spans 13 residues. Germline trimming cut 5 bases from V and 8 bases from J; bases unmatched to any gene: 8. CDR3 DNA: TGTGCCAGCAGTATTACATGGGACAGAGAAGCTTTCTTT. It is translated as CASSITWDREAFF.

This CDR3 is CASSYHPGGTEAFF. The CDR3 DNA reads TGTGCCAGCAGTTACCATCCAGGGGGCACTGAAGCTTTCTTT. V is TRBV6-5 and J is TRBJ1-1; 7 bases are a match to TRBD1. The germline V gene has CDR1 MNHEY and CDR2 SVGAGI. Trimming removed 2 bases from V and 4 bases from J; junction bases left unmatched: 4. The CDR3 consists of 14 residues.

There are a few counts of this clone. This sequence joins TRBV19 and TRBJ2-1, with TRBD2 matching 10 bases. Germline V gives CDR1 LNHDA, CDR2 SQIVND (reference sequence). This CDR3 has 13 residues. V dropped 6 bases and J dropped 15; count of bases not matched to a gene: 11. The CDR3 bases are TGTGCCAGTAGCGCCCAACAGCGGGAGGGAGCGTTCTTC. Translated, it gives CASSAQQREGAFF. The full variable domain, completed using reference TRBV19 and TRBJ2-1, is DGGITQSPKYLFRKEGQNVTLSCEQNLNHDAMYWYRQDPGQGLRLIYYSQIVNDFQKGDIAEGYSVSREKKESFPLTVTSAQKNPTAFYLCASSAQQREGAFFGPGTRLTVL.

The gene calls are TRBV9 and TRBJ2-1; D may be TRBD2 (7 bases). V lost 0 bases and J 2 bases, leaving 15 bases between the germline ends. The CDR3 contains 17 residues. CDR1 is SGDLS and CDR2 is YYNGEE in the germline V gene. CDR3 nucleotide sequence: TGTGCCAGCAGCGTAGAGAGGGGGGCGGGAGCCTACAATGAGCAGTTCTTC. Translating gives CASSVERGAGAYNEQFF. Complete variable domain (other parts from reference TRBV9 and TRBJ2-1): DSGVTQTPKHLITATGQRVTLRCSPRSGDLSVYWYQQSLDQGLQFLIQYYNGEERAKGNILERFSAQQFPDLHSELNLSSLELGDSALYFCASSVERGAGAYNEQFFGPGTRLTVL.

This rearrangement joins TRBV5-1 to TRBJ2-2; D may be TRBD1 (6 bases). The CDR3 contains 16 residues. The germline gives CDR1 SGHRS, CDR2 YFSETQ. Deletions cut 1 base from V and 3 bases from J, with 13 bases between. The CDR3 bases are TGCGCCAGCAGCTTGACAGGGCCTACTCACACCGGGGAGCTGTTTTTT. Amino acids: CASSLTGPTHTGELFF.

This clone was counted between two and nine times. The DNA for the CDR3 is TGTGCCAGCAGTTTAGATTTGACTGCTCCGGGGATCTCTGGGGAGCAGTACTTC. This encodes CASSLDLTAPGISGEQYF. This chain connects TRBV28 to TRBJ2-7; D is possibly TRBD2 (5 bases). The CDR3 sequence is 18 residues long. The V and J ends lost 2 bases and 7 bases respectively, with 27 bases between them. Germline V gives CDR1 MDHEN, CDR2 SYDVKM. Using reference TRBV28 and TRBJ2-7 for the parts outside the CDR3, the full variable domain is DVKVTQSSRYLVKRTGEKVFLECVQDMDHENMFWYRQDPGLGLRLIYFSYDVKMKEKGDIPEGYSVSREKKERFSLILESASTNQTSMYLCASSLDLTAPGISGEQYFGPGTRLTVT.